Each of the 27 T cell receptor beta chains below was sequenced from the same sample in a study of tumor-infiltrating lymphocytes in primary liver carcinoma. Using a constant-region primer together with ProtoScript II reverse transcriptase, TCR beta cDNA was made from roughly 520 ng of total RNA. Employing slightly modified ARM-PCR, three nested multiplex PCR rounds were run, and these gave rise to the TCR beta libraries. Forward primers for TRBV1-TRBV30 and a C-beta reverse primer served the first two PCR rounds, at approximately 10 cycles each. One entry per CDR3 protein results from TCRdb running MiXCR on the multiplex PCR reads. The sample shows about 35,000 distinct CDR3 sequences, less than 85% of them seen only once. Co-extraction of both nucleic acids (RNA and DNA) used roughly 19-33 mg of unsorted bulk tissue. Sequenced material: liver tumor tissue from sampling region 4. Noted subset: tumor region T4, right-lateral pole. These receptors came from a middle-aged man with primary liver carcinoma and hepatitis B virus infection.

This clonotype was recorded many times. The chain combines TRBV28 with TRBJ1-6, with D possibly being TRBD1 (5 bases). V shed 7 bases and J shed 10 bases, with 14 bases lying between them. CDR3 length equals 13 residues. Germline CDR1 is MDHEN and CDR2 is SYDVKM. The CDR3 sequence is CASTRQMGSPLHF. CDR3 coding DNA: TGTGCCAGCACTAGACAGATGGGATCACCCCTCCACTTT.

V and J are TRBV18 and TRBJ2-7, with D maybe TRBD1 (5 bases). The V and J ends lost 2 bases and 5 bases respectively, with 13 bases between them. Germline V lookup: CDR1 KGHSH, CDR2 LQKENI. This CDR3 is built from 14 residues. The CDR3 region is CASSPRSGPNEQYF. The CDR3 region has the DNA TGTGCCAGCTCACCAAGGTCAGGGCCCAACGAGCAGTACTTC.

About this clonotype itself: No conserved phenylalanine or tryptophan ends this CDR3, so it is likely a read error. The V gene is TRBV6-6, the J gene TRBJ1-6; D is undetermined. V was cut by 6 bases and J by 6 bases, with 15 bases left in between. The germline V gene has CDR1 MNHNY and CDR2 SVGAGI (reference sequence). The CDR3 length is 15 residues. This chain's CDR3 is CASSLGKGSNSPLHS. The CDR3 DNA reads as TGTGCCAGCAGCCTGGGGAAAGGGAGTAATTCACCCCTCCACTCT.

Turning to this clonotype: Because it lacks the conserved phenylalanine or tryptophan at the end, this CDR3 is likely a read error. This sequence joins TRBV6-6 and TRBJ2-7; the D is unclear. The CDR3 is made up of 15 amino acids. Per germline, CDR1 MNHNY and CDR2 SVGAGI (reference sequence). As DNA, the CDR3 is TGTACCAGCATCGGGTATAGAGATTACTCCTACGAGCAGTACCTC. Protein sequence: CTSIGYRDYSYEQYL.

With regard to this clonotype: Lacking the conserved final phenylalanine or tryptophan, this CDR3 likely reflects a read error. It is unclear where the CDR3 begins or ends on the DNA, so no DNA is shown, and the CDR3 is as TCRdb lists it. The chain has TRBV29-1 and TRBJ2-1; the table's D call, TRBD2, has no DNA check behind it. Germline-derived CDR1 and CDR2 are SQVTM and ANQGSEA. The CDR3 totals 10 residues, both ends included. The CDR3 sequence is CSVGEGGLFL.

With respect to this clonotype: The junction shows a germline mismatch at one end, possibly a read error. The chain couples TRBV12-3 or TRBV12-4 to TRBJ1-1; no reliable D call. The CDR3 totals 13 residues. The CDR3 sequence is CTSSLLGYTEAFF. The CDR3 DNA follows: TGTACCAGCAGTTTATTGGGATACACTGAAGCCTTCTTT.

Points on this clonotype: A read error is likely, as this CDR3 ends without the conserved phenylalanine or tryptophan. The chain links TRBV4-2 to TRBJ2-7; D is unresolved. The CDR3 spans 12 residues. The germline gives CDR1 LGHNA, CDR2 YNFKEQ. The CDR3 region has the DNA TGTGACAGCAGCCAAGAGGCGCACGAGCAGTACCTC. Translation gives CDSSQEAHEQYL.

Comments on this clonotype: An end of the junction does not agree with germline; a read error may underlie this. The chain carries TRBV29-1 and TRBJ2-1; 11 positions agree with TRBD2. Germline assignment: CDR1 SQVTM and CDR2 ANQGSEA. CDR3 length equals 15 residues. The CDR3 DNA sequence: TGCAGCGTTGGACTAGCGGGATGGCTCTACAATGAGCAGCTCTTC. Its translation: CSVGLAGWLYNEQLF.

The sample holds a few counts of this clonotype. The chain uses TRBV9 and TRBJ2-1; 11 bases align to TRBD2. J gave up 9 bases and V 3 bases, and 11 bases lay outside the gene matches. This CDR3 comprises 16 residues. Germline assignment: CDR1 SGDLS and CDR2 YYNGEE. The CDR3, as DNA: TGTGCCAGCAGCGAGAGGACTAGCGGGTTGAGAAGTGAGCAGTTCTTC. Translating it yields CASSERTSGLRSEQFF.

A remark on this clonotype: Since a much larger clone is just one base distant, this may be a read error. The conserved phenylalanine or tryptophan is not found at the CDR3 terminus, so this likely reflects a read error. This rearrangement joins TRBV28 to TRBJ1-6; D not resolved. Germline assignment: CDR1 MDHEN and CDR2 SYDVKM. The CDR3 runs to 15 residues. V lost 3 bases and J 6 bases, leaving 12 bases between the germline ends. The CDR3 is CASSLAVQLNSPLHL. CDR3 nucleotides: TGTGCCAGCAGTTTGGCTGTACAGCTTAATTCACCCCTCCACTTG.

This clonotype ranks as medium-sized. The genes are TRBV4-2 and TRBJ2-6, with 11 positions matching TRBD2. Germline CDR1 reads LGHNA; CDR2 reads YNFKEQ. V shed 1 base, J shed 1 base, and the junction held 3 bases outside the gene matches. There are 18 residues in the CDR3. This CDR3 is CASSQVGTSGSGANVLTF. CDR3 nucleotide sequence: TGTGCCAGCAGCCAAGTTGGGACTAGCGGTTCTGGGGCCAACGTCCTGACTTTC.

Notes on this clonotype: One junction end does not reproduce the germline sequence, and a read error may be involved. The chain couples TRBV11-2 to TRBJ1-5; 7 bases map to TRBD1. The CDR3 runs to 16 residues. Germline V CDR1 and CDR2: SGHAT, FQNNGV. CDR3 amino acids: CASSLKGGQTNQPQLF. In DNA, the CDR3 is TGTGCCAGCAGCCTAAAAGGGGGACAGACGAATCAGCCCCAGCTATTT.

On this clonotype itself: A read error may account for a junction end that differs from germline. The chain uses TRBV12-3 or TRBV12-4 and TRBJ2-5, with 8 nucleotides matching TRBD2. This CDR3 has 13 residues. CDR3 region: CACSRSGRETQYF. CDR3 DNA sequence: TGCGCCTGCAGCCGAAGCGGGAGAGAGACCCAGTACTTC.

This clonotype occurred many times. The chain recombines TRBV4-3 with TRBJ2-7; D call uncertain. The CDR3 contains 12 residues. V lost 3 bases and J lost 0, with 3 bases in between. Germline V gene lookup returns CDR1 LGHNA and CDR2 YSLEER. This CDR3 reads CASSHSSYEQYF. Here the CDR3 DNA reads TGCGCCAGCAGCCACAGCTCCTACGAGCAGTACTTC.

Worth noting for this clonotype: The junction shows a germline mismatch at one end, possibly a read error. V and J are TRBV5-5 and TRBJ2-5; D gene unclear. The CDR3 is 12 residues long. Germline V gene data show CDR1 as SGHKS and CDR2 as YYEKEE (reference sequence). The DNA of the CDR3 is TGTGCCAGCAGCTCAGGTAAAGAGACCCAATACTTC. Protein: CASSSGKETQYF.

The genes are TRBV7-9 and TRBJ1-2, with D perhaps TRBD1 (5 bases). The CDR3 spans 14 residues. V was clipped by 5 bases and J by 10 bases, with 20 bases between them. Germline CDR1 SEHNR, CDR2 FQNEAQ (reference sequence). The CDR3 here is CASSTSGGEPVYTF. CDR3 DNA sequence: TGTGCCAGCAGCACATCTGGGGGAGAGCCGGTCTACACCTTC. Combining the CDR3 with reference TRBV7-9 and TRBJ1-2 gives the whole variable domain DTGVSQNPRHKITKRGQNVTFRCDPISEHNRLYWYRQTLGQGPEFLTYFQNEAQLEKSRLLSDRFSAERPKGSFSTLEIQRTEQGDSAMYLCASSTSGGEPVYTFGSGTRLTVV.

As to this clonotype: The CDR3 does not end in the conserved phenylalanine or tryptophan, so this is likely a read error. The chain links TRBV2 to TRBJ2-2, with no clear D. In germline, CDR1 is SNHLY, CDR2 FYNNEI. The V gene lost 6 bases and the J gene lost 6 bases, with 11 bases spanning the gap. CDR3 length: 13 residues. The DNA for the CDR3 is TGTGCCAGCAGGCGTCCCAACGCCGGGGAGCTGTTTATT. Protein sequence: CASRRPNAGELFI.

On this clonotype itself: The junction departs from the called germline gene at one end, perhaps through a read error. The chain uses TRBV29-1 and TRBJ2-3; 7 bases match TRBD1. The CDR3 contains 14 residues. CDR1 and CDR2 from the germline V gene are SQVTM and ANQGSEA. The CDR3 nucleotides read TGCAGCGTTTCCGGGACAGAGGCGTCAGATACTCAGTATTTC. It specifies CSVSGTEASDTQYF.

V gene TRBV29-1 combines with J gene TRBJ2-2, with 8 bases that match TRBD2. CDR1 is SQVTM, CDR2 ANQGSEA, per germline. The CDR3 length is 12 residues. This CDR3 reads CRVPEGSGGLFF. The DNA of the CDR3 is TGCAGGGTGCCTGAGGGGAGCGGGGGACTGTTTTTT.

The CDR3 loop is CAISASSMTSGGTNMQYF. The CDR3 DNA reads TGTGCCATCAGTGCATCCTCAATGACTAGCGGGGGCACAAATATGCAGTATTTT. The chain has TRBV10-3 and TRBJ2-3, with TRBD2 identical over 12 bases. The germline V gene has CDR1 ENHRY and CDR2 SYGVKD. J was trimmed by 11 bases and V by 4 bases; bases with no gene match: 19. CDR3 size: 18 residues.

The V gene is TRBV7-9, the J gene TRBJ2-5; 7 nucleotides match TRBD1. Germline V gives CDR1 SEHNR, CDR2 FQNEAQ (reference sequence). Trimming cost V 9 bases and J 5 bases; bases outside gene matches: 21. The CDR3 is 17 residues long. The CDR3 loop is CASSLSDRVSYRETQYF. In DNA, the CDR3 is TGTGCCAGTAGCCTATCCGACAGGGTCTCATATCGGGAGACCCAGTACTTC.

A note on this clonotype: Since the CDR3 does not end with the conserved phenylalanine or tryptophan, this likely comes from a read error. V usage is TRBV30 and J usage is TRBJ2-7, with D perhaps TRBD1 or TRBD2 (6 bases each). The CDR3 sequence is 13 residues long. Germline V gene data show CDR1 as GTSNPN and CDR2 as SVGIG (reference sequence). The CDR3 DNA reads TGTGTTTGGAGTTTCTGGGGGGCTGGAGAGCAGTACTTG. Translation gives CVWSFWGAGEQYL.

With regard to this clonotype: Mismatch with germline at one junction end may stem from a read error. V is TRBV28 and J is TRBJ2-5; 8 bases line up with TRBD1. The CDR3 loop spans 14 amino acids. Germline-derived CDR1 and CDR2 are MDHEN and SYDVKM. CDR3 bases: TGTGTCAGCAGTTTACAGGGGGTCTCAGAGACCCAGTACTTT. Translation: CVSSLQGVSETQYF.

J is TRBJ2-1 and V is TRBV5-1, with 9 positions matching TRBD1. After removal of 8 bases from V and 1 base from J, the junction contained 7 bases not matched to a gene. The germline V gene encodes CDR1 SGHRS and CDR2 YFSETQ. The CDR3 covers 15 residues. CDR3 protein: CASSMGTGSYNEQFF. The CDR3 DNA reads TGCGCCAGTAGCATGGGGACAGGGTCCTACAATGAGCAGTTCTTC. The variable domain in full, with the rest retrieved from reference TRBV5-1 and TRBJ2-1, is KAGVTQTPRYLIKTRGQQVTLSCSPISGHRSVSWYQQTPGQGLQFLFEYFSETQRNKGNFPGRFSGRQFSNSRSEMNVSTLELGDSALYLCASSMGTGSYNEQFFGPGTRLTVL.

Comment on this clonotype: A much bigger clone sits one base away, suggesting this may be a read error. This rearrangement joins TRBV5-1 to TRBJ2-7; D uncertain. This CDR3 is 12 amino acids long. Trimming stripped 9 bases from V and 5 bases from J, with 15 bases between. Germline V gene lookup returns CDR1 SGHRS and CDR2 YFSETQ. CDR3 region: CAIRHTYDEQYF. CDR3 in DNA: TGCGCCATCAGACATACTTACGACGAGCAGTACTTC.

This clonotype was seen once. An end of the junction does not agree with germline; a read error may underlie this. The genes are TRBV7-8 and TRBJ2-7, with 13 nucleotides matching TRBD2. Germline CDR1 SGHVS, CDR2 FQNEAQ. The CDR3 spans 18 residues. The CDR3 sequence: CTSSPRTSGGMSSYEQYF. CDR3 sequence (DNA): TGTACCAGCAGCCCTCGGACTAGCGGGGGTATGAGCTCCTACGAGCAGTACTTC.

Worth noting for this clonotype: This may stem from a read error, because a much larger clone lies one nucleotide away. This rearrangement joins TRBV25-1 to TRBJ1-1, with D uncertain. Per the germline V gene, CDR1 is MGHDK and CDR2 is SYGVNS. This CDR3 comprises 14 residues. The CDR3 is CVSSIQERDTEAFF. In DNA form, the CDR3 reads TGTGTCAGCAGTATTCAGGAAAGGGACACTGAAGCTTTCTTT.